Each of the 4 T cell receptor beta chains below was sequenced from the same sample in a study of blood T cell repertoires in COVID-19. This table comes from immunoSEQ multiplex PCR, and its TCRdb copy is limited to in-frame clones, with some not included. The data contain about 150,000 clones, roughly 90% of them seen just once; the ten biggest clones take up around 4.5%. Sequences were obtained from PBMCs or T cells enriched from blood (not recorded which). Receptors were obtained from a man in his fifties or sixties who had recovered from COVID-19.

The chain joins TRBV4-3 to TRBJ2-1; D ambiguous. CDR1 and CDR2 from the germline V gene are LGHNA and YSLEER. The V gene lost 4 bases and the J gene lost 2 bases, with 9 bases spanning the gap. The CDR3 extends over 14 amino acids. CDR3: CASSRQNTYNEQFF. The CDR3 coding sequence is TGCGCCAGCAGCCGTCAGAACACCTACAATGAGCAGTTCTTC.

The chain links TRBV6-6 to TRBJ2-1; the match to TRBD2 covers 11 bases. J lost 3 bases, V lost 5 bases, and 3 bases had no gene match. The CDR3 contains 15 residues. The germline V gene has CDR1 MNHNY and CDR2 SVGAGI (reference sequence). CDR3: CASSDLAGGYNEQFF. DNA for the CDR3: TGTGCCAGCAGTGATCTAGCGGGGGGCTACAATGAGCAGTTCTTC.

This clone was detected only once. The rearrangement links TRBV5-1 to TRBJ2-7, with a weak D call TRBD2 (6 bases). V was clipped by 2 bases and J by 5 bases, with 14 bases between them. The CDR3 length is 14 residues. Germline assignment: CDR1 SGHRS and CDR2 YFSETQ. In DNA, the CDR3 is TGCGCCAGCAGCTTTGGGCAGTCTAGCGACGAGCAGTACTTC. Translation gives CASSFGQSSDEQYF.

The chain joins TRBV2 to TRBJ1-5; D unclear. V was shortened by 8 bases and J by 3 bases, with 11 bases between the two germline ends. Looked up from germline, CDR1 is SNHLY and CDR2 is FYNNEI. CDR3 length equals 13 residues. CDR3 amino acids: CASGRGNNQPQHF. The CDR3 nucleotides are TGTGCCAGCGGGCGAGGGAACAATCAGCCCCAGCATTTT.